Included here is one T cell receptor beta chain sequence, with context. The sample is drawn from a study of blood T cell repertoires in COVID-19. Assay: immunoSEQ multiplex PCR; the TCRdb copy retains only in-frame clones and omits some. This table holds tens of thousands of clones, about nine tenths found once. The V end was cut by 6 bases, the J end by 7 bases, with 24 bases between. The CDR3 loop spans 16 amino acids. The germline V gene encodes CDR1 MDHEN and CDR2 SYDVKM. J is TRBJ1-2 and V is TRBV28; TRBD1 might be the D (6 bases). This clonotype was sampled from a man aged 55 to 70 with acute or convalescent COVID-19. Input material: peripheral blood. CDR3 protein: CASSYFGVGGAGGYTF. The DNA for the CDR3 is TGTGCCAGCAGCTATTTCGGAGTAGGGGGGGCCGGTGGCTACACCTTC.